A selection of T cell receptor beta chains follows, all from one sample in a study of cytomegalovirus exposure and HLA in healthy donors. Clones were sequenced by immunoSEQ multiplex PCR, and TCRdb holds only the in-frame ones, with some missing. The sample includes 50,000 or so clones, 81% seen only once; the top ten take under 2.5%. The source material was PBMCs. Receptors originate from a boy aged 5-17 years in good health and CMV-seropositive. CDR3s include the opening cysteine and the closing phenylalanine or tryptophan. A D gene is named only where the DNA matches it firmly. Expanded clones get a size class; other rows say once, few or many, or leave the size out.

clone size	V gene	J gene	D gene	CDR3 protein	CDR3 DNA
NA	TRBV15	TRBJ1-5	NA	CATSRALQDQPQHF	TGTGCCACCAGCAGAGCGTTACAGGATCAGCCCCAGCATTTT
NA	TRBV11-2	TRBJ2-7	NA	CASSRVPYEQYF	TGTGCCAGCAGCCGCGTCCCCTACGAGCAGTACTTC
NA	TRBV5-1	TRBJ2-7	NA	CASSLERGASYEQYF	TGCGCCAGCAGCTTGGAACGGGGGGCCTCCTACGAGCAGTACTTC
few	TRBV27	TRBJ2-1	NA	CASSTAPYNEQFF	TGTGCCAGCAGTACAGCACCATACAATGAGCAGTTCTTC
NA	TRBV7-9	TRBJ1-2	NA	CASSQSQANYGYTF	TGTGCCAGCAGCCAGTCACAGGCTAACTATGGCTACACCTTC
NA	TRBV7-2	TRBJ2-7	NA	CASSLETDLSYEQYF	TGTGCCAGCAGCTTGGAAACAGACCTCTCCTACGAGCAGTACTTC
NA	TRBV2	TRBJ2-1	TRBD1	CASSVGTGRGRDEQFF	TGTGCCAGCAGTGTAGGGACAGGGAGGGGTAGGGATGAGCAGTTCTTC
NA	TRBV7-6	TRBJ2-1	TRBD2	CASSRTRSGYNEQFF	TGTGCCAGCAGCAGGACTAGATCGGGATACAATGAGCAGTTCTTC
NA	TRBV27	TRBJ2-7	NA	CASKLNTGSPRYEQYF	TGTGCCAGCAAACTAAACACAGGGAGCCCTAGATACGAGCAGTACTTC
NA	TRBV6-6	TRBJ1-6	NA	CASSRGDSPLHF	TGTGCCAGCTCTAGGGGCGATTCACCCCTCCACTTT
NA	TRBV10-1	TRBJ1-1	NA	CASSEAGPAEAFF	TGCGCCAGCAGTGAGGCGGGCCCCGCTGAAGCTTTCTTT
NA	TRBV19	TRBJ2-1	NA	CASGVSYNEQFF	TGTGCCAGCGGGGTGTCCTACAATGAGCAGTTCTTC
NA	TRBV27	TRBJ1-1	TRBD1	CASSTGQGATKEAFF	TGTGCCAGCAGTACGGGACAGGGGGCCACAAAAGAAGCTTTCTTT
NA	TRBV19	TRBJ2-7	TRBD2	CASSIESGASYEQYF	TGTGCCAGTAGTATAGAAAGCGGGGCGTCCTACGAGCAGTACTTC
NA	TRBV5-8	TRBJ1-5	NA	CASSLSTDNQPQHF	TGTGCCAGCAGCTTGTCCACAGACAATCAGCCCCAGCATTTT
few	TRBV7-8	TRBJ2-6	NA	CASSPEAGANVLTF	TGTGCCAGCAGCCCGGAGGCTGGGGCCAACGTCCTGACTTTC
NA	TRBV5-4	TRBJ2-1	NA	CASSLRAGKEYEQFF	TGTGCCAGCAGCTTGCGCGCGGGGAAGGAGTATGAGCAGTTCTTC
NA	TRBV9	TRBJ2-3	TRBD1	CASSAGQLTDTQYF	TGTGCCAGCAGCGCGGGACAGCTCACAGATACGCAGTATTTT
once	TRBV5-1	TRBJ1-1	NA	CASSLLMGGADTEAFF	TGCGCCAGCAGCTTGCTAATGGGAGGGGCGGACACTGAAGCTTTCTTT
NA	TRBV28	TRBJ2-3	TRBD1	CASSNPVDRVLTDTQYF	TGTGCCAGCAGTAACCCAGTGGACAGGGTGCTCACAGATACGCAGTATTTT
NA	TRBV2	TRBJ1-3	NA	CASSGQQASGNTIYF	TGTGCCAGCAGTGGACAGCAGGCGTCTGGAAACACCATATATTTT
NA	TRBV14	TRBJ2-7	TRBD2	CASSQDLTSGYEQYF	TGTGCCAGCAGCCAAGATTTGACTAGCGGCTACGAGCAGTACTTC
NA	TRBV7-3	TRBJ2-1	NA	CASSFGRDTYNEQFF	TGTGCCAGCAGCTTCGGTCGGGACACCTACAATGAGCAGTTCTTC
NA	TRBV19	TRBJ1-2	TRBD1	CASNDRGDYGYTF	TGTGCCAGTAACGACAGGGGCGACTATGGCTACACCTTC